This note documents a single TCR beta chain sequence. In the source study's methods: Amplification of reference gene primers provided the estimated nucleated cell counts. The data were produced by immunoSEQ multiplex PCR, yet TCRdb's version contains in-frame clones alone and is incomplete. That table supplies the V and J calls and clone size; D and trimming were determined from the DNA. The sample lists about 190,000 clones; approximately 88% were seen once. The sample originates from a study of blood T cell repertoires in COVID-19. CDR3 length equals 15 residues. From germline, CDR1 is LGHNA and CDR2 YNFKEQ. V shed 0 bases and J shed 1 base, with 4 bases lying between them.

The sequenced sample consisted of peripheral blood. This chain links TRBV4-2 with TRBJ2-6; D uncertain. The TCR originated in a woman in her 30s with acute or convalescent COVID-19. This CDR3 reads CASSQDASGANVLTF. DNA for the CDR3: TGTGCCAGCAGCCAAGACGCGTCTGGGGCCAACGTCCTGACTTTC.